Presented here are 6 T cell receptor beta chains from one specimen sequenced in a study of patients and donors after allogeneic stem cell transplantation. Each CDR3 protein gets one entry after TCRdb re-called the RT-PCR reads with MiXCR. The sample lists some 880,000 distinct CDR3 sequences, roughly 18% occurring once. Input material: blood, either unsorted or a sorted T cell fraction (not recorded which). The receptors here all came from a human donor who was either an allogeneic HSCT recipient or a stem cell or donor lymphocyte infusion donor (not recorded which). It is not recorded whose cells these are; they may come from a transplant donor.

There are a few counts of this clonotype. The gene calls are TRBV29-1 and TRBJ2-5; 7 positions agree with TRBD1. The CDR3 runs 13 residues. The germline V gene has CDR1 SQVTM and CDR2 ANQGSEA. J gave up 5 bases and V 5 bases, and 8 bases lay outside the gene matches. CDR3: CSVLVRGKETQYF. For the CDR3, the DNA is TGCAGCGTTCTCGTCAGGGGGAAGGAGACCCAGTACTTC.

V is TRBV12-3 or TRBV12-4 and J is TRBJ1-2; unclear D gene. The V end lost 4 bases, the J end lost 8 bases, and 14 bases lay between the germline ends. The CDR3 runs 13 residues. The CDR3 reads CASSSQATGGYTF. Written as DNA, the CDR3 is TGTGCCAGCAGTTCCCAAGCCACGGGCGGCTACACCTTC.

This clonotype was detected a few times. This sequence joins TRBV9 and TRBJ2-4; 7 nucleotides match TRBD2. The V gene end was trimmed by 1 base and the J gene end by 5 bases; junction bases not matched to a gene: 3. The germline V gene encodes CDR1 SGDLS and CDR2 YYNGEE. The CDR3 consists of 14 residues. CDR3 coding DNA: TGTGCCAGCAGCGTAAGCGGGGCTGAAAACATTCAGTACTTC. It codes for CASSVSGAENIQYF.

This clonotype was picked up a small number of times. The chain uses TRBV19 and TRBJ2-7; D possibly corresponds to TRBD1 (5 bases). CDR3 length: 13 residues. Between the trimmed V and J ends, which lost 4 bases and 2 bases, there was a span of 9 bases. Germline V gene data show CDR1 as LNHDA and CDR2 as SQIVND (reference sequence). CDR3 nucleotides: TGTGCCAGTAGTACCGAGACAGCCTACGAGCAGTACTTC. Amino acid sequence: CASSTETAYEQYF.

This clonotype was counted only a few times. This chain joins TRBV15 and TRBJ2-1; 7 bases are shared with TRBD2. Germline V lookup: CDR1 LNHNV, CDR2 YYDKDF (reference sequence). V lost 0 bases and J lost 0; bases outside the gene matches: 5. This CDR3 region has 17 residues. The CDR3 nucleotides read TGTGCCACCAGCAGAGATCACGCTAGCGGCTCCTACAATGAGCAGTTCTTC. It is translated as CATSRDHASGSYNEQFF. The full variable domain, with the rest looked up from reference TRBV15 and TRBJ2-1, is DAMVIQNPRYQVTQFGKPVTLSCSQTLNHNVMYWYQQKSSQAPKLLFHYYDKDFNNEADTPDNFQSRRPNTSFCFLDIRSPGLGDTAMYLCATSRDHASGSYNEQFFGPGTRLTVL.

The CDR3: CASSYGRRPDTDTQYF. In DNA, the CDR3 is TGTGCCAGCAGTTACGGCCGGAGGCCTGACACAGATACGCAGTATTTT. V and J are TRBV6-5 and TRBJ2-3; D might be TRBD2 (5 bases). Looked up from germline, CDR1 is MNHEY and CDR2 is SVGAGI. Trimming removed 2 bases from V and 2 bases from J, with 14 bases in between. This CDR3 contains 16 residues.